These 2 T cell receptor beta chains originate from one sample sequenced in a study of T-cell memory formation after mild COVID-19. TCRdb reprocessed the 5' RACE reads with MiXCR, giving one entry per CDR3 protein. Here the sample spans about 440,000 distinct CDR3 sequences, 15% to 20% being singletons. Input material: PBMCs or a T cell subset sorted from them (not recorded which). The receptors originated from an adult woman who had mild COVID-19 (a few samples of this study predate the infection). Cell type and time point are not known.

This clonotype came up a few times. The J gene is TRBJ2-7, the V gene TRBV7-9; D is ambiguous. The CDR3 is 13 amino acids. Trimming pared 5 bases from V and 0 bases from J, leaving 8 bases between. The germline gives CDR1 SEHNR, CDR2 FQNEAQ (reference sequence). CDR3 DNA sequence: TGTGCCAGCAGCCCGATACCCTCCTACGAGCAGTACTTC. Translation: CASSPIPSYEQYF.

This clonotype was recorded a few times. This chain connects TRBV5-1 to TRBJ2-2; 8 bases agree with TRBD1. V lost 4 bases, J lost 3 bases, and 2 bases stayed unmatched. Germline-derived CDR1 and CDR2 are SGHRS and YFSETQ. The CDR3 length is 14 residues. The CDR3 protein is CASSEGQDTGELFF. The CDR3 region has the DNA TGCGCCAGCAGCGAGGGACAGGACACCGGGGAGCTGTTTTTT.